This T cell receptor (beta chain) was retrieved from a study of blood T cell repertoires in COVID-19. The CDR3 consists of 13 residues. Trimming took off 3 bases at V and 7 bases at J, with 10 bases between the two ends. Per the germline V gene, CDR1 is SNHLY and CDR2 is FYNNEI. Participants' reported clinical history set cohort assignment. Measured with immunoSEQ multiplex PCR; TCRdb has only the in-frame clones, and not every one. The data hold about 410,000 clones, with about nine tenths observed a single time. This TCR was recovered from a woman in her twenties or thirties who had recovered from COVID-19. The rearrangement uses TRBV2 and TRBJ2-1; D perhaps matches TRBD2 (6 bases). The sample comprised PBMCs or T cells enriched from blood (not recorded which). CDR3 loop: CASSDWGRNEQFF. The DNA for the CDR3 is TGTGCCAGCAGTGATTGGGGGAGGAATGAGCAGTTCTTC.